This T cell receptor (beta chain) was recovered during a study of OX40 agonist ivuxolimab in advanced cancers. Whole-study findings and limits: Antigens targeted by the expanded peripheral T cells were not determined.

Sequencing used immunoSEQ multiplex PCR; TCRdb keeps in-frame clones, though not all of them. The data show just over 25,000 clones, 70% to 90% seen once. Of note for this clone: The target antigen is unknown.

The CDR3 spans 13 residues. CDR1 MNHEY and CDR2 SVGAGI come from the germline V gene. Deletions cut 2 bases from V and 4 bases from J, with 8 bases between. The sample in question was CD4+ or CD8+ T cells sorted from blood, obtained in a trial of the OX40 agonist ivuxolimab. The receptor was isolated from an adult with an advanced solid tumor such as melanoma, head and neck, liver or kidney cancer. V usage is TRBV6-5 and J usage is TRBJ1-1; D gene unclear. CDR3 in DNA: TGTGCCAGCAGTTACGTGGAGGGCACTGAAGCTTTCTTT. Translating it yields CASSYVEGTEAFF.